This T cell receptor beta chain was captured by sequencing in a study of cytomegalovirus exposure and HLA in healthy donors (dated by TCRdb to 2015 to 2018). Some background on the complete study: The 666 repertoires of the first cohort and the roughly 120 validation repertoires were produced on the same platform, according to a later analysis. The study aimed to test whether signatures of past pathogen exposure could be identified by cataloging public T cell receptors. Besides the first cohort of 500 to 700 subjects, a separate validation cohort made up of about 120 different subjects was used. To predict cytomegalovirus infection status, the study brought together high-throughput TCR immunosequencing, statistical association of individual TCRs with disease status, and machine learning.

Preparation of the library involved the immunoSEQ multiplex PCR assay. For the original study's pipeline: To diagnose cytomegalovirus status from the catalog of TCR beta chain sequences, a statistical classification framework was built. In TCRdb, the immuneACCESS table is reduced to in-frame sequences with V and J assigned. These tables do not hold every clone; where another copy was compared, an unresolved V gene accounts for under half, and the others remain unexplained. The V and J calls and clone size are taken from that table; D and trimming were inferred from the DNA. The sample table shows around 200,000 clones, and about four fifths are seen once. The ten top clones hold approximately 2.9% of the sample. Donors formed part of the validation cohort, which comprised 120 subjects and was distinct from the first cohort of 550 to 850 subjects. Paper-wide results and their limitations: Across donors, most TCR sequences were observed very rarely, whereas some public TCRs were present in many individuals. The authors suggested that the approach could potentially be generalized to other disease states and immunological phenotypes. Of the cluster scores, 90% to 95% were above 0 in a later analysis, which found that TCRs clustered in the first cohort also tended to co-occur in the approximately 130 validation repertoires. A few of the identified cytomegalovirus-associated TCR beta chains were confirmed in vitro to be specific for cytomegalovirus antigens. A later analysis had no HLA typing for the validation cohort, so co-occurrence there was scored across all 110 or so repertoires. In the study, about 150 TCR beta chains were listed as associated with cytomegalovirus. In both the original and validation cohorts, the classifier was reported to diagnose cytomegalovirus status with high specificity and sensitivity.

Reading from cysteine to phenylalanine, the CDR3 counts 15 amino acids. This entry keeps only the CDR3 DNA: 45 bases, framed from base 1. CDR1 and CDR2 are read off the germline V gene as MNHEY and SVGAGI. V sheds 7 bases and J sheds 10 bases, leaving 26 bases between their ends. This clone was seen just once. Its recognized antigen is unknown. No quality values exist for individual bases; no much larger clone is one base distant. This receptor was taken from a woman between 18 and 30 years old in good health and CMV-seropositive. Sequenced: PBMCs. The chain is assembled from TRBV6-5 and TRBJ2-7; a weak D assignment points to TRBD2 (6 bases agree). The CDR3 amino acid sequence is: CASNTVAGTAFHQYF. The DNA is as follows: TGTGCCAGCAATACGGTAGCCGGGACTGCTTTCCATCAGTACTTC.